These 18 T cell receptor beta chains came from one sample sequenced in a study of blood T cells in healthy people across ages (dated by TCRdb to about 2015). Receptors were amplified or captured by 5' RACE. The sequencer listed for this sample is Illumina HiSeq 2500. A second PCR of roughly 6 to 12 cycles was run with a J-beta primer mix and a sample-barcoded 5' primer. TCRdb handled the public reads itself, with Q25 trimming in fastp and clone calling in MiXCR, and kept productive beta chains. Each entry is one CDR3 protein sequence, shown with its most common DNA and genes. The sample profile shows 1.5 million to 2 million distinct CDR3 sequences; 30% to 40% of them were found once. Of the sample, around 11% falls within the top ten clones. Material: blood. The receptor source for this set is a woman in her 30s in good health.

Only a few counts were recorded for this clonotype. This sequence joins TRBV19 and TRBJ2-3, with 11 nucleotides matching TRBD2. The CDR3 is made up of 16 amino acids. Germline CDR1 LNHDA, CDR2 SQIVND (reference sequence). The V and J ends lost 4 bases and 2 bases, in that order; junction bases with no gene match: 5. The CDR3 loop is CASSTLAGGTTDTQYF. DNA for the CDR3: TGTGCCAGTAGTACGCTAGCGGGAGGCACCACAGATACGCAGTATTTT.

The chain recombines TRBV6-5 with TRBJ1-1; D call uncertain. The CDR3 length is 14 residues. Germline CDR1 and CDR2: MNHEY and SVGAGI. V shed 2 bases and J shed 1 base, with 8 bases lying between them. This CDR3 is CASSYESGNTEAFF. The CDR3 DNA sequence: TGTGCCAGCAGTTACGAGTCAGGGAACACTGAAGCTTTCTTT.

This clonotype was observed a handful of times. This sequence joins TRBV5-1 and TRBJ2-1; TRBD2 aligns across 15 bases. This CDR3 is 18 amino acids long. The V gene end was trimmed by 3 bases and the J gene end by 5 bases; junction bases not matched to a gene: 9. Germline values: CDR1 SGHRS, CDR2 YFSETQ. The CDR3 here is CASSSWTSGRGGNNEQFF. For the CDR3, the DNA is TGCGCCAGCAGCTCCTGGACTAGCGGGAGGGGGGGGAACAATGAGCAGTTCTTC.

There are a few counts of this clonotype. V gene TRBV6-2 or TRBV6-3 combines with J gene TRBJ1-6; no definite D call. V lost 6 bases, J lost 9 bases, and 15 bases lay in between. CDR1 MNHEY and CDR2 SVGEGT come from the germline V gene. CDR3 length: 14 residues. This chain's CDR3 is CASRLSLIGSPLHF. The CDR3 bases are TGTGCCAGCAGGTTAAGCCTCATTGGTTCACCCCTCCACTTT.

The chain is built from TRBV7-3 and TRBJ2-2; TRBD1 or TRBD2 may be the D gene (5 bases each). The CDR3 is made up of 16 amino acids. Germline CDR1 and CDR2: SGHTA and FQGTGA. The V and J ends lost 2 bases and 8 bases respectively, with 18 bases between them. The CDR3 DNA reads TGTGCCAGCAGCTTAGCCGGGACGCCCCCGAGGGGGGAGCTGTTTTTT. Its translation: CASSLAGTPPRGELFF.

The chain has TRBV7-9 and TRBJ1-1, with a possible D match to TRBD1 (5 bases). Germline loops: CDR1 SEHNR, CDR2 FQNEAQ (reference sequence). This CDR3 contains 14 residues. Trimming removed 4 bases from V and 7 bases from J, with 16 bases in between. As DNA, the CDR3 is TGTGCCAGCAGCTCTTCGCCAGGGCCCTATGAAGCTTTCTTT. Translated, it gives CASSSSPGPYEAFF.

This clonotype was observed a few times. The CDR3 sequence is CSAGGGRSTDTQYF. For the CDR3, the DNA is TGCAGTGCTGGCGGGGGGCGGAGCACAGATACGCAGTATTTT. V usage is TRBV20-1 and J usage is TRBJ2-3; 8 nucleotides align to TRBD2. Germline V gene lookup returns CDR1 DFQATT and CDR2 SNEGSKA (reference sequence). This CDR3 has 14 amino acids. V was pared by 5 bases and J by 0 bases, with 4 bases of the junction left unmatched.

This clonotype came up a few times. The V call is TRBV6-1, the J call TRBJ1-1, with 7 bases lining up with TRBD1. The CDR3 loop spans 15 amino acids. Per germline, CDR1 MNHNS and CDR2 SASEGT. The ends lost 2 bases at V and 1 base at J; junction bases unmatched: 4. CDR3 in DNA: TGTGCCAGCAGTGAAAGTAGGACAGGGAACACTGAAGCTTTCTTT. It codes for CASSESRTGNTEAFF.

The chain uses TRBV5-5 and TRBJ2-1, with D perhaps matching TRBD2 (6 bases). This CDR3 region has 15 residues. The germline gives CDR1 SGHKS, CDR2 YYEKEE (reference sequence). Between the trimmed V and J ends, which lost 2 bases and 8 bases, there was a span of 17 bases. The CDR3 sequence is CASSFLRDSKYEQFF. The CDR3 DNA reads as TGTGCCAGCAGCTTTCTACGGGACTCAAAATATGAGCAGTTCTTC.

The sample holds many counts of this clonotype. The rearrangement links TRBV12-3 or TRBV12-4 to TRBJ2-5; the match to TRBD2 covers 8 bases. This CDR3 contains 16 residues. The junction had 8 bases not matched to a gene; V was cut back by 3 bases and J by 2 bases. CDR3 residues: CASSFLAGGRQETQYF. In DNA, the CDR3 is TGTGCCAGCAGTTTCTTGGCGGGGGGTAGACAAGAGACCCAGTACTTC.

This chain joins TRBV15 and TRBJ2-7, with TRBD1 matching 8 bases. CDR1 and CDR2 (germline): LNHNV, YYDKDF (reference sequence). CDR3 size: 16 residues. Trimming cost V 0 bases and J 3 bases; bases outside gene matches: 7. Here the CDR3 DNA reads TGTGCCACCAGCAGAGATCTAGGACAGGGCTACTACGAGCAGTACTTC. Amino acids: CATSRDLGQGYYEQYF.

This chain joins TRBV5-1 and TRBJ2-4; 11 bases map to TRBD2. The J call may be incorrect, as the DNA end agrees better with TRBJ2-7. Germline loops: CDR1 SGHRS, CDR2 YFSETQ. The CDR3 covers 17 residues. As DNA, the CDR3 is TGCGCCAGCAGCTGGGACGCCGGGACTAGCGGAACTTACGAGCAGTACTTC. Translation gives CASSWDAGTSGTYEQYF.

The rearrangement uses TRBV18 and TRBJ2-1; D is possibly TRBD2 (6 bases). The CDR3 consists of 14 residues. Germline V gives CDR1 KGHSH, CDR2 LQKENI. V lost 8 bases to trimming and J lost 6 bases, with 17 bases between them. CDR3 bases: TGTGCCAGCCCACGTGCGCGGGGAAGCAATGAGCAGTTCTTC. Its protein product is CASPRARGSNEQFF. Complete variable domain (other parts from reference TRBV18 and TRBJ2-1): NAGVMQNPRHLVRRRGQEARLRCSPMKGHSHVYWYRQLPEEGLKFMVYLQKENIIDESGMPKERFSAEFPKEGPSILRIQQVVRGDSAAYFCASPRARGSNEQFFGPGTRLTVL.

V usage is TRBV7-9 and J usage is TRBJ2-7, with TRBD2 matching 8 bases. The germline V gene has CDR1 SEHNR and CDR2 FQNEAQ (reference sequence). V gave up 2 bases and J gave up 2 bases; unmatched junction bases: 8. The CDR3 is 16 amino acids. DNA for the CDR3: TGTGCCAGCAGCTTAAGGCCCCTAGCGGGTCCCTACGAGCAGTACTTC. Its protein product is CASSLRPLAGPYEQYF.

The V gene is TRBV6-6, the J gene TRBJ1-2; TRBD1 matches 9 bases. This CDR3 has 13 amino acids. Germline-derived CDR1 and CDR2 are MNHNY and SVGAGI (reference sequence). V was pared by 7 bases and J by 7 bases, with 7 bases of the junction left unmatched. CDR3 protein: CASNPQGAGGYTF. CDR3 sequence (DNA): TGTGCCAGCAACCCACAGGGGGCTGGTGGCTACACCTTC.

The rearrangement joins TRBV7-3 to TRBJ2-2; 11 bases map to TRBD1. The CDR3 spans 17 residues. From germline, CDR1 is SGHTA and CDR2 FQGTGA. V gave up 5 bases and J gave up 3 bases; unmatched junction bases: 8. The CDR3 loop reads CASSPFGQGAYTGELFF. The CDR3, as DNA: TGTGCCAGCAGCCCCTTCGGACAGGGGGCTTACACCGGGGAGCTGTTTTTT.

This clonotype was seen only once. The chain is built from TRBV6-5 and TRBJ1-1; D remains ambiguous. V was cut by 10 bases and J by 1 base, with 16 bases left in between. The CDR3 has 14 amino acids. Germline values: CDR1 MNHEY, CDR2 SVGAGI. CDR3: CANSYEEGNTEAFF. The CDR3 bases are TGTGCCAACAGCTACGAGGAGGGGAACACTGAAGCTTTCTTT.

This clonotype came up a few times. This chain links TRBV20-1 with TRBJ2-7, with 10 bases that match TRBD2. The CDR3 extends over 15 amino acids. Trimming removed 5 bases from V and 3 bases from J; junction bases left unmatched: 10. CDR1 is DFQATT, CDR2 SNEGSKA, per germline (reference sequence). The CDR3, as DNA: TGCAGTGCTCCTCATGGGCCTAGCGGGGGCTACGAGCAGTACTTC. It is translated as CSAPHGPSGGYEQYF.